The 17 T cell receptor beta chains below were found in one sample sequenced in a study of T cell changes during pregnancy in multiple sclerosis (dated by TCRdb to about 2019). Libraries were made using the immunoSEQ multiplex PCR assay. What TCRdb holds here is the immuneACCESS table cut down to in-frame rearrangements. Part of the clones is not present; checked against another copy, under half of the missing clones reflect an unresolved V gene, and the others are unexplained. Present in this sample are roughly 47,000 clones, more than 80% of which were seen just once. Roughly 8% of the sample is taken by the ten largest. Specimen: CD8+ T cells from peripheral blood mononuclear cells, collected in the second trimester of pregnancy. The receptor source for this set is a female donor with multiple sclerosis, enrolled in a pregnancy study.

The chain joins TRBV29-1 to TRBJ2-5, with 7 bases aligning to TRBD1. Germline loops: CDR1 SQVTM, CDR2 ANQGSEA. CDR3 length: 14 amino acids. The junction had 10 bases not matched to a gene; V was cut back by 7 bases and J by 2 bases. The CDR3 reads CSAPSGQLQETQYF. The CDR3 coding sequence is TGCAGCGCCCCATCGGGACAGTTACAAGAGACCCAGTACTTC.

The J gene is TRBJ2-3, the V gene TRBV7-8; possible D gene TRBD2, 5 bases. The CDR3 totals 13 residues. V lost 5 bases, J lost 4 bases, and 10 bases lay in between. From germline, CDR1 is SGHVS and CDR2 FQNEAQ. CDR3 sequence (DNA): TGTGCCAGCAGCCGGGGAGCCCCAGATACGCAGTATTTT. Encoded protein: CASSRGAPDTQYF.

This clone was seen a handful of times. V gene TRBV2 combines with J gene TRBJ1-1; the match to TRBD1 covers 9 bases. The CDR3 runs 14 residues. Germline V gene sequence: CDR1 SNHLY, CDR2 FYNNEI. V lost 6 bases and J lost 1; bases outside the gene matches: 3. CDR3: CASRRTGENTEAFF. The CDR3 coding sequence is TGTGCCAGCAGGAGGACAGGGGAGAACACTGAAGCTTTCTTT.

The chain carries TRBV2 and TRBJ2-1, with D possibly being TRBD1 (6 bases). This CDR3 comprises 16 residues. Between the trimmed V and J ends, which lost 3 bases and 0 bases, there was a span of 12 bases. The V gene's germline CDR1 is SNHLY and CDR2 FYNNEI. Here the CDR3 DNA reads TGTGCCAGCAGTGATGTTTGGACAGCCTCCTACAATGAGCAGTTCTTC. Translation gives CASSDVWTASYNEQFF.

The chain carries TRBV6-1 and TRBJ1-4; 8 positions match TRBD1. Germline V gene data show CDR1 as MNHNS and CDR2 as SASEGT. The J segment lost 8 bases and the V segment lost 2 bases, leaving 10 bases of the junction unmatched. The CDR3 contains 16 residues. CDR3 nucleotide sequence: TGTGCCAGCAGTGAATTGGGAGGGGACAGGAGGGAAAAACTGTTTTTT. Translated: CASSELGGDRREKLFF.

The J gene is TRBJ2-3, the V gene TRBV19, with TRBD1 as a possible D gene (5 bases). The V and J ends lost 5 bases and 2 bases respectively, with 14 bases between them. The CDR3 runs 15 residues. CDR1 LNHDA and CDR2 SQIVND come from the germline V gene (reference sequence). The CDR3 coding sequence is TGTGCCAGTAGTCCCCTGACAGCAGTCACAGATACGCAGTATTTT. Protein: CASSPLTAVTDTQYF.

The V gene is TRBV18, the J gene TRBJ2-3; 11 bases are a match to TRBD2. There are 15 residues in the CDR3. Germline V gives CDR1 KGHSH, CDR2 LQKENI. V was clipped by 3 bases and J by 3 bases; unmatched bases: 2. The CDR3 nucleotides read TGTGCCAGCTCACCGGGACTAGCGGCGACAGATACGCAGTATTTT. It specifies CASSPGLAATDTQYF.

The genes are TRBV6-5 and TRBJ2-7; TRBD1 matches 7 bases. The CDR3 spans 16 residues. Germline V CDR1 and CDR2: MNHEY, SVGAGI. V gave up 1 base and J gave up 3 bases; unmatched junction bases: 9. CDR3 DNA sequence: TGTGCCAGCAGTTACTATGGGACAGAAAAAGACTACGAGCAGTACTTC. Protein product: CASSYYGTEKDYEQYF.

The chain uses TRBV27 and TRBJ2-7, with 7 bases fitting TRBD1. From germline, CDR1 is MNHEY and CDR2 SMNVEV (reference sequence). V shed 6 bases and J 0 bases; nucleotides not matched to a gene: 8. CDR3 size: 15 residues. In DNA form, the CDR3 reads TGTGCCAGCAGAATCAGGGGGTCCCACTCCTACGAGCAGTACTTC. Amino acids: CASRIRGSHSYEQYF.

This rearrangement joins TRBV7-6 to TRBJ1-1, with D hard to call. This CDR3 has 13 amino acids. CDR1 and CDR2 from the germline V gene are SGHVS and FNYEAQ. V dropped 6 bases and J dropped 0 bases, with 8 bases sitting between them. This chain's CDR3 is CASRGSLNTEAFF. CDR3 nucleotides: TGTGCCAGCAGGGGCAGTCTGAACACTGAAGCTTTCTTT.

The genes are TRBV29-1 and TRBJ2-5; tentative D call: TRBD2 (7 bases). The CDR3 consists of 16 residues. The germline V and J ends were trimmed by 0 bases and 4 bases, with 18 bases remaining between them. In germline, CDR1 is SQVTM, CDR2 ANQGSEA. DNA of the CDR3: TGCAGCGTTGAAGACTGGCGGGGGCTCGAAGGAGAGACCCAGTACTTC. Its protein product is CSVEDWRGLEGETQYF. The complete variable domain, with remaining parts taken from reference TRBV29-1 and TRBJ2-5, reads SAVISQKPSRDICQRGTSLTIQCQVDSQVTMMFWYRQQPGQSLTLIATANQGSEATYESGFVIDKFPISRPNLTFSTLTVSNMSPEDSSIYLCSVEDWRGLEGETQYFGPGTRLLVL.

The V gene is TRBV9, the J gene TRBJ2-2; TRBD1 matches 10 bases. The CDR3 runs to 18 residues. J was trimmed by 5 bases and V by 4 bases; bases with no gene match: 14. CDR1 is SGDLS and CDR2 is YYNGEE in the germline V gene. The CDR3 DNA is TGTGCCAGCAGCAACCGGGGACAGGGGTCAGTGTGGACCGGGGAGCTGTTTTTT. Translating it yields CASSNRGQGSVWTGELFF.

CDR3 sequence reads: CASSFVRGETEAFF. The CDR3 nucleotides are TGTGCCAGCAGTTTTGTCAGGGGTGAAACTGAAGCTTTCTTT. The chain joins TRBV27 to TRBJ1-1; D is perhaps TRBD1 (6 bases). CDR1 and CDR2 from the germline V gene are MNHEY and SMNVEV (reference sequence). The CDR3 runs to 14 residues. Trimming cost V 3 bases and J 5 bases, with 13 bases left between them.

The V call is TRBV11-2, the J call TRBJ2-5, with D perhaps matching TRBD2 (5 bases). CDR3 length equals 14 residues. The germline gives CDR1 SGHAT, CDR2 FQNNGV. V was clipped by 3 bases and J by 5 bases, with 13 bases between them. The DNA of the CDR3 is TGTGCCAGCAGCTTTAGGACTGCCGGGGAGACCCAGTACTTC. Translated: CASSFRTAGETQYF.

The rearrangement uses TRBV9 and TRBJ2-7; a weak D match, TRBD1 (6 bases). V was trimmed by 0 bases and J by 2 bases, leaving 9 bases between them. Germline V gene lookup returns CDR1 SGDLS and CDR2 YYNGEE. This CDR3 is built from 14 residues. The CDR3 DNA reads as TGTGCCAGCAGCGTAGGGGGGCCGACCTACGAGCAGTACTTC. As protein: CASSVGGPTYEQYF.

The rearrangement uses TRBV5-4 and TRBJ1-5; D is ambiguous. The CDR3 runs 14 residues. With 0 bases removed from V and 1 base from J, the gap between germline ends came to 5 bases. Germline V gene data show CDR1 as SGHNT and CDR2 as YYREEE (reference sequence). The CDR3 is CASSLGASNQPQHF. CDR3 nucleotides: TGTGCCAGCAGCTTGGGCGCGAGCAATCAGCCCCAGCATTTT.

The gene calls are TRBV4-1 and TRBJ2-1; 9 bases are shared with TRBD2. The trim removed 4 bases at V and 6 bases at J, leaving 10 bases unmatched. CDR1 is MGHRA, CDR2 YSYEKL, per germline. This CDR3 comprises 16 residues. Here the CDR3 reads CASSPDLLAGANEQFF. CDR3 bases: TGCGCCAGCAGCCCTGATTTGTTAGCGGGGGCCAATGAGCAGTTCTTC.